What follows is one T cell receptor (beta chain) and its context. The data were taken from a study of blood T cell repertoires in COVID-19. The wider study: Both acute and convalescent COVID-19 samples were obtained from the United States, Italy and Spain. Nucleic acid was either cDNA or gDNA, and it came from T cells, B-cell-depleted T cells, or PBMCs.

Only in-frame clones appear in the TCRdb table, and some are missing; sequencing was by immunoSEQ multiplex PCR. Here the sample spans 150,000 to 200,000 clones, approximately 86% being singletons. V was pared by 0 bases and J by 6 bases, with 9 bases between. This CDR3 contains 13 residues. CDR1 is SGHRS, CDR2 YFSETQ, per germline. Sequenced input: peripheral blood. The chain uses TRBV5-1 and TRBJ1-2; no clear D. This clonotype was sampled from a woman aged 45-59 years with acute or convalescent COVID-19. The chain's CDR3 is CASSLGLTDGYTF. The CDR3 coding sequence is TGCGCCAGCAGCTTGGGACTAACAGATGGCTACACCTTC.